This TCR beta chain was documented in a study of T and B cells in COVID-19 patients. At the level of the study: About 90% of the roughly 20 active-infection patients had comorbidities associated with unfavorable COVID-19 outcome.

Germline V CDR1 and CDR2: DFQATT, SNEGSKA (reference sequence). Deletions cut 2 bases from V and 10 bases from J, with 14 bases between. The CDR3 length is 13 residues. TRB was amplified from about 250-500 ng of blood genomic DNA. About this clonotype: Its antigen is undetermined.

Regarding the study as a whole: Early severe-case samples and blood from mildly ill patients during symptoms were in short supply.

BIOMED2 TRB-A/B primer pools were used in multiplex TRB PCR. MiXCR, applied by TCRdb to the multiplex PCR reads, yields one record per CDR3 protein. Among around 12,000 distinct CDR3 sequences listed, 30% were seen once. The TCR originated in a human donor with active COVID-19. The rearrangement links TRBV20-1 to TRBJ2-2, with D unclear. What was sequenced was blood. CDR3 amino acids: CSARRADVAELFF. The CDR3 DNA reads TGCAGTGCTAGACGGGCAGATGTAGCGGAGCTGTTTTTT.